This is a list of T cell receptor beta chains from one sample in a study of cytomegalovirus exposure and HLA in healthy donors. Sequencing was performed with immunoSEQ multiplex PCR; in TCRdb, only in-frame clones are kept and a portion is missing. The sample shows 170,000 or so clones, approximately 80% of them seen only once. Sequenced material: PBMCs. Receptors were obtained from a woman aged 30 to 39 in good health and CMV-seronegative. CDR3s include the opening cysteine and the closing phenylalanine or tryptophan. Fields, in order: V gene, clone size, CDR3 length, J gene, D gene, CDR3 DNA, CDR3 protein. D genes are given only for firm matches. Only some rows state a clone size, as once, few, many or a class for expanded clones.

V gene: TRBV19; clone size: NA; CDR3 length: 15; J gene: TRBJ1-5; D gene: TRBD1; CDR3 DNA: TGTGCCAGTAGTATCCGACAGGGGAGCAATCAGCCCCAGCATTTT; CDR3 protein: CASSIRQGSNQPQHF
V gene: TRBV29-1; clone size: once; CDR3 length: 18; J gene: TRBJ2-3; D gene: TRBD1; CDR3 DNA: TGCAGCGTTGAGGTGGGACAGGGGGTACTCGGGAGCACAGATACGCAGTATTTT; CDR3 protein: CSVEVGQGVLGSTDTQYF
V gene: TRBV2; clone size: NA; CDR3 length: 19; J gene: TRBJ2-1; D gene: TRBD2; CDR3 DNA: TGTGCCAGCAAGGGGACTAGCGGGAGCTTCCCCCAAAGGCGCAATGAGCAGTTCTTC; CDR3 protein: CASKGTSGSFPQRRNEQFF
V gene: TRBV5-1; clone size: NA; CDR3 length: 14; J gene: TRBJ2-7; D gene: NA; CDR3 DNA: TGCGCCAGCAGCTCCGAAGCACTCTCCTACGAGCAGTACTTC; CDR3 protein: CASSSEALSYEQYF
V gene: TRBV11-3; clone size: once; CDR3 length: 15; J gene: TRBJ2-5; D gene: NA; CDR3 DNA: TGTGCCAGCAGCTTAGTATCAGGACAGCAAGAGACCCAGTACTTC; CDR3 protein: CASSLVSGQQETQYF
V gene: TRBV11-3; clone size: NA; CDR3 length: 14; J gene: TRBJ2-5; D gene: TRBD2; CDR3 DNA: TGTGCCAGCAGCTCCGGACTAGCAGAAGAGACCCAGTACTTC; CDR3 protein: CASSSGLAEETQYF
V gene: TRBV6-5; clone size: NA; CDR3 length: 14; J gene: TRBJ2-1; D gene: NA; CDR3 DNA: TGTGCCAGCAGTTACTCCCTAATTCCAGGAGGGGAGTTCTTC; CDR3 protein: CASSYSLIPGGEFF
V gene: TRBV30; clone size: NA; CDR3 length: 15; J gene: TRBJ2-3; D gene: TRBD2; CDR3 DNA: TGTGCCGGGAACCTTGGACTAGCGAGCACAGATACGCAGTATTTT; CDR3 protein: CAGNLGLASTDTQYF
V gene: TRBV7-2; clone size: once; CDR3 length: 13; J gene: TRBJ1-1; D gene: NA; CDR3 DNA: TGTGCCAGCAGCTTTGCAGTAAGCACTGAAGCTTTCTTT; CDR3 protein: CASSFAVSTEAFF
V gene: TRBV28; clone size: NA; CDR3 length: 14; J gene: TRBJ2-7; D gene: TRBD1; CDR3 DNA: TGTGCCAGCAGTTTACAGGGGGCGCTATACGAGCAGTACTTC; CDR3 protein: CASSLQGALYEQYF
V gene: TRBV5-1; clone size: NA; CDR3 length: 15; J gene: TRBJ1-1; D gene: NA; CDR3 DNA: TGCGCCAGCAGCTTGGCCAGCGGGCAAGGGTCTGAAGCTTTCTTT; CDR3 protein: CASSLASGQGSEAFF
V gene: TRBV30; clone size: once; CDR3 length: 19; J gene: TRBJ1-3; D gene: TRBD1; CDR3 DNA: TGTGCCTGGAGTGTCGTAGGACAGGGGAACTGGGATCGAGGGAACACCATATATTTT; CDR3 protein: CAWSVVGQGNWDRGNTIYF
V gene: TRBV27; clone size: NA; CDR3 length: 13; J gene: TRBJ1-2; D gene: NA; CDR3 DNA: TGTGCCAGCAGTTTAGGAGGGTTCTATGGCTACACCTTC; CDR3 protein: CASSLGGFYGYTF
V gene: TRBV19; clone size: NA; CDR3 length: 15; J gene: TRBJ2-3; D gene: TRBD1; CDR3 DNA: TGTGCCAGTAGTTCCGGGACAGGGTTTCAAGATACGCAGTATTTT; CDR3 protein: CASSSGTGFQDTQYF
V gene: TRBV7-7; clone size: NA; CDR3 length: 15; J gene: TRBJ2-5; D gene: TRBD2; CDR3 DNA: TGTGCCAGCAGCCCCTTAGCGGGAGGGATCGAGGCCCAGTACTTC; CDR3 protein: CASSPLAGGIEAQYF
V gene: TRBV5-8; clone size: NA; CDR3 length: 15; J gene: TRBJ1-3; D gene: TRBD1; CDR3 DNA: TGTGCCAGCAGCCTCGACAGGGCATCTGGAAACACCATATATTTT; CDR3 protein: CASSLDRASGNTIYF
V gene: TRBV14; clone size: NA; CDR3 length: 14; J gene: TRBJ1-1; D gene: NA; CDR3 DNA: TGTGCCAGCAGCCAGACGGCCCCGGGCACTGAAGCTTTCTTT; CDR3 protein: CASSQTAPGTEAFF
V gene: TRBV5-6; clone size: few; CDR3 length: 13; J gene: TRBJ1-2; D gene: NA; CDR3 DNA: TGTGCCAGCAGCTTGGACAGGCCCTATGGCTACACCTTC; CDR3 protein: CASSLDRPYGYTF